Each of the 2 T cell receptor beta chains below was sequenced from the same sample in a study of OX40 agonist ivuxolimab in advanced cancers. The table came from immunoSEQ multiplex PCR; TCRdb's copy has only in-frame clones and leaves some out. The sample has 20,000 to 30,000 clones; about 85% are singletons. The sequenced sample was CD4+ or CD8+ T cells sorted from blood, obtained in a trial of the OX40 agonist ivuxolimab. The receptors were gathered from an adult with an advanced solid tumor such as melanoma, head and neck, liver or kidney cancer.

The J gene is TRBJ1-6, the V gene TRBV12-5, with 7 bases that match TRBD1. Germline assignment: CDR1 LGHNT and CDR2 FRNRAP. J was trimmed by 17 bases and V by 2 bases; bases with no gene match: 15. This CDR3 is built from 15 residues. Here the CDR3 DNA reads TGTGCTAGTGGTTTGCTCCACCTGGGACAGCCAGAAATCCACTTT. Translated: CASGLLHLGQPEIHF.

The V call is TRBV19, the J call TRBJ1-6; D is undetermined. Germline assignment: CDR1 LNHDA and CDR2 SQIVND (reference sequence). V was pared by 10 bases and J by 6 bases, with 10 bases between. This CDR3 spans 12 amino acids. CDR3 protein: CATKDVNSPLHF. The DNA of the CDR3 is TGTGCCACGAAGGACGTTAATTCACCCCTCCACTTT.